The T cell receptor beta chain under discussion was sequenced for a study of blood T cell repertoires in COVID-19. Overall study: Whether acute or convalescent, the COVID-19 samples came from the United States, Italy and Spain. Sources were T cells, B-cell-depleted T cells, or PBMCs; the material itself was cDNA or gDNA.

As handled by the study authors: Reference gene primer amplification gave nucleated cell count estimates. Libraries were prepared by immunoSEQ multiplex PCR; TCRdb keeps only in-frame clonotypes and omits some of them. From that table come the V and J calls and clone size; the DNA was used to work out D and trimming. The sample shows about 380,000 clones, 80% to 90% of them seen only once. This CDR3 is 14 amino acids long. Trimming stripped 1 base from V and 5 bases from J, with 10 bases between. The germline V gene has CDR1 SGHDT and CDR2 YYEEEE. This rearrangement joins TRBV5-6 to TRBJ1-5; no firm D call. Specimen: peripheral blood. The sequence was collected from a man aged 35 to 55 with acute or convalescent COVID-19. CDR3 nucleotide sequence: TGTGCCAGCAGCTTGCGCGGGAGGCATCAGCCCCAGCATTTT. It specifies CASSLRGRHQPQHF.